This TCR beta chain is from a study of STAT5B mutations in CD4+ large granular lymphocyte leukemia (dated by TCRdb to the early 2020s). For the wider study: Among healthy controls, the CDR3 'QG' motif was associated with a particular HLA allele. TCRbeta repertoires of CD4+ T-cell large granular lymphocyte leukemia patients were compared with those of healthy blood donors. Flow cytometry performed on FACSCanto II or FACSVerse showed that the purified fractions had more than 95% purity among lymphocytes.

Overall study outcomes, separate from this receptor: The data were not HLA-matched, and the higher clonality in CD4+ T-LGLL than in CD8+ T-LGLL could be due to the relatively small sample size. Compared with healthy CD4+ repertoires, CD4-sorted patient repertoires appeared more clonal, and this difference remained even after the putative leukemic clones were removed. Main leukemic clonotypes were private to each patient, although 25% to 30% appeared at low frequency in other patients' non-leukemic repertoires. TRBV06-family usage was enriched among the top patient clones (8/27) compared with healthy controls (2/35).

CDR1 KGHSH and CDR2 LQKENI are derived from the germline V gene. The CDR3 holds 15 amino acids from the cysteine to the phenylalanine. Only the CDR3 portion is preserved as DNA: 45 bases, with reading frame beginning at the first base. V ends up 3 bases short and J 5 bases short, with an unmatched junction base count of 8. This clone was detected only a few times. It lacks a known antigen. No much larger clone exists at a distance of one base, and base qualities are not known. The healthy controls were around 40 blood donors, and the buffy coats of these donors were supplied by the Finnish Red Cross blood service. All TCR-sequenced material derived from peripheral blood: patient blood samples and healthy donor buffy coats. Ficoll-Hypaque gradient centrifugation was used to isolate peripheral blood mononuclear cells. CD4+ cells were magnetically purified from the buffy coats of healthy controls. Genomic DNA was extracted using the Gentra Puregene Cell and Tissue kit, and a Qubit 2.0 fluorometer was used to quantify it.

TCRbeta rearrangements were sequenced from genomic DNA using the immunoSEQ assay at survey resolution. In the authors' own workflow: In the TCR sequencing data, the lowest productive clonotype frequency that could be detected was 2.59 x 10-5. Only productive TCRbeta rearrangements, meaning sequences that were complete and in-frame, were kept for the analyses. Simpson clonality, calculated in the immunoSEQ Analyzer version 3.0, was used as the measure of sample clonality. Based on frequency, clones were grouped as very rare, small, medium, large (1-20%) or hyperexpanded (>20%). Generation probabilities were estimated with OLGA 1.2.3, V-gene circos plots were made with VDJtools, specificities were looked up in VDJdb, and CDR3 motifs were identified with GLIPH. In its TCRdb copy, this immuneACCESS table keeps in-frame sequences only and misses some clones. Where compared with another copy, unresolved V genes explain less than half of these, and the others have no known cause. That table supplies the V and J calls and clone size; D and trimming were determined from the DNA. Here the sample has 34,000 or so clones; around four fifths occur a single time. The ten largest make up about 4% of the sample.

This receptor was identified in a human donor in good health. Recombination connected TRBV18 to TRBJ2-7, and 9 bases in between align with TRBD1. The sequenced sample consisted of CD4+ T cells from blood buffy coats. Here the CDR3 is given as CASSPTQGAGDEQYF. In nucleotide form, the sequence is TGTGCCAGCTCACCGACACAGGGGGCTGGGGACGAGCAGTACTTC.